Following are 27 T cell receptor beta chains from one sample sequenced in a study of quantifying T cell responses using KT2 cells. Study-wide context: RNA was reverse transcribed with TCR alpha and beta constant-region primers.

A single-stranded UMI oligo with SP2 sequence was ligated to cDNA 3' ends. The first PCR ran 4 to 5 cycles with an equimolar RC1.1 and RC1.2 beta primer mix. TCRdb itself ran the UMI-ligation and nested PCR reads through MiXCR, one entry per CDR3 protein. The repertoire holds 40,000 to 60,000 distinct CDR3 sequences, 11% seen once, with 8.5% to 12% in the top ten. Sample: PBMCs spiked with cells of the T cell clone KT2. These TCRs come from a human donor.

The sample holds a few counts of this clonotype. The chain is built from TRBV7-8 and TRBJ2-5, with D perhaps TRBD2 (6 bases). V was pared by 0 bases and J by 5 bases, with 10 bases between. Germline CDR1 reads SGHVS; CDR2 reads FQNEAQ. The CDR3 consists of 14 residues. The CDR3 spells CASSLAAGLETQYF. The CDR3 DNA is TGTGCCAGCAGCTTAGCGGCGGGGTTGGAGACCCAGTACTTC.

The rearrangement joins TRBV3-1 to TRBJ2-1, with 7 bases aligning to TRBD1. Germline CDR1 LGHDT, CDR2 YNNKEL (reference sequence). The CDR3 is made up of 15 amino acids. The trim removed 5 bases at V and 6 bases at J, leaving 10 bases unmatched. In DNA form, the CDR3 reads TGTGCCAGCAGCGAAATCTCAGGGGGTCTCAATGAGCAGTTCTTC. This codes for CASSEISGGLNEQFF.

At least ten counts were recorded for this clonotype. V gene TRBV12-3 or TRBV12-4 combines with J gene TRBJ2-5; the match to TRBD1 covers 7 bases. Trimming cost V 7 bases and J 5 bases; bases outside gene matches: 10. The CDR3 runs 14 residues. The CDR3 DNA is TGTGCCAGCACTTTGGACAGGTTTCACGAGACCCAGTACTTC. Amino acid sequence: CASTLDRFHETQYF.

This clonotype turned up a few times. The V call is TRBV28, the J call TRBJ1-1; D remains unclear. The V end lost 2 bases, the J end lost 6 bases, and 16 bases lay between the germline ends. This CDR3 has 15 residues. Germline V CDR1 and CDR2: MDHEN, SYDVKM. CDR3 bases: TGTGCCAGCAGTTTACCCGAGCGCCGGCAACCTGAAGCTTTCTTT. Residues: CASSLPERRQPEAFF.

This sequence joins TRBV24-1 and TRBJ1-2, with 8 nucleotides matching TRBD1. The V gene end was trimmed by 2 bases and the J gene end by 1 base; junction bases not matched to a gene: 11. The germline V gene has CDR1 KGHDR and CDR2 SFDVKD. This CDR3 comprises 18 residues. The CDR3 nucleotides read TGTGCCACCAGTGATTCGAGGACAGGGATGGGCGTTAACTATGGCTACACCTTC. Translated, it gives CATSDSRTGMGVNYGYTF.

This clonotype occurred a few times. The chain joins TRBV27 to TRBJ1-1; D possibly corresponds to TRBD1 (6 bases). The CDR3 runs 12 residues. V shed 2 bases and J shed 6 bases, with 7 bases lying between them. CDR1 is MNHEY and CDR2 is SMNVEV in the germline V gene (reference sequence). The CDR3 loop reads CASSLRGSEAFF. CDR3 nucleotides: TGTGCCAGCAGTTTAAGGGGGTCTGAAGCTTTCTTT.

This clonotype was found many times. The rearrangement joins TRBV20-1 to TRBJ1-3; D not certain. Germline CDR1 is DFQATT and CDR2 is SNEGSKA (reference sequence). Between the trimmed V and J ends, which lost 6 bases and 2 bases, there was a span of 5 bases. The CDR3 totals 11 residues. The CDR3 sequence: CSARTGNTIYF. Written as DNA, the CDR3 is TGCAGTGCCCGAACTGGAAACACCATATATTTT.

This clonotype was observed at least ten times. The CDR3 region has the DNA TGTGCCAGCAGTGTGGAGCCGTCCGGGGGGGGGACCCAGTACTTC. It translates to CASSVEPSGGGTQYF. This chain uses TRBV6-1 with TRBJ2-5, with 8 bases aligning to TRBD2. With 4 bases clipped from V and 7 bases from J, the junction kept 11 bases outside the gene matches. The germline V gene has CDR1 MNHNS and CDR2 SASEGT. There are 15 residues in the CDR3.

This clonotype was seen only a few times. The chain couples TRBV4-1 to TRBJ2-1; a weak D match, TRBD2 (5 bases). CDR1 and CDR2 (germline): MGHRA, YSYEKL. The CDR3 contains 14 residues. V lost 1 base, J lost 5 bases, and 9 bases lay in between. This chain's CDR3 is CASSQALGDNEQFF. The CDR3 DNA sequence: TGCGCCAGCAGCCAAGCGCTCGGGGACAATGAGCAGTTCTTC.

This clonotype was counted ten times or more. The J gene is TRBJ2-7, the V gene TRBV9; D perhaps matches TRBD1 (5 bases). The CDR3 sequence is 16 residues long. Germline CDR1 reads SGDLS; CDR2 reads YYNGEE. The V and J ends lost 0 bases and 1 base respectively, with 14 bases between them. The CDR3 coding sequence is TGTGCCAGCAGCGTAGACAATCAGGGAAAGTCCTACGAGCAGTACTTC. Protein sequence: CASSVDNQGKSYEQYF.

The chain combines TRBV7-2 with TRBJ1-5; 8 bases map to TRBD1. Germline values: CDR1 SGHTA, CDR2 FQGNSA. The CDR3 runs to 14 residues. Trimming at V came to 5 bases and at J to 9 bases, leaving 9 bases not matched to a gene. CDR3 coding DNA: TGTGCCAGCAGCCCACAGGGGGACGGCCGGCCCCAGCATTTT. Translation: CASSPQGDGRPQHF.

This clonotype was seen only a few times. The chain combines TRBV23-1 with TRBJ1-2; 9 bases align to TRBD1. TRBV23-1 is annotated as an ORF whose role is uncertain. This CDR3 region has 14 residues. J was trimmed by 2 bases and V by 6 bases; bases with no gene match: 4. CDR3 coding DNA: TGCGCCAGCAGCGGACAGGGGACGAACTATGGCTACACCTTC. Its protein product is CASSGQGTNYGYTF.

This clonotype has a count of ten or more. The V gene is TRBV30, the J gene TRBJ1-2, with a possible D match to TRBD1 (5 bases). The germline V gene has CDR1 GTSNPN and CDR2 SVGIG (reference sequence). Trimming pared 1 base from V and 4 bases from J, leaving 16 bases between. The CDR3 runs 15 residues. In DNA, the CDR3 is TGTGCCTGGAGTGGACGACAGCTTTCCGGCTATGGCTACACCTTC. Translation gives CAWSGRQLSGYGYTF.

This chain uses TRBV6-1 with TRBJ1-1; D ambiguous. The CDR3 runs to 12 residues. Trimming left V 5 bases short and J 5 bases short, with 9 bases between. Germline loops: CDR1 MNHNS, CDR2 SASEGT. CDR3 in DNA: TGTGCCAGCAGTTACCTTGTTACTGAAGCTTTCTTT. This gives the protein CASSYLVTEAFF.

The chain employs TRBV5-1 and TRBJ2-1, with 9 positions matching TRBD2. V shed 1 base, J shed 3 bases, and the junction held 11 bases outside the gene matches. The CDR3 is 18 residues long. CDR1 SGHRS and CDR2 YFSETQ come from the germline V gene. The CDR3: CASSLRVAGAPNYNEQFF. DNA of the CDR3: TGCGCCAGCAGCTTGCGGGTAGCGGGGGCCCCCAACTACAATGAGCAGTTCTTC. Drawing the rest from reference TRBV5-1 and TRBJ2-1, the complete variable domain is KAGVTQTPRYLIKTRGQQVTLSCSPISGHRSVSWYQQTPGQGLQFLFEYFSETQRNKGNFPGRFSGRQFSNSRSEMNVSTLELGDSALYLCASSLRVAGAPNYNEQFFGPGTRLTVL.

This clonotype was counted between two and nine times. The DNA for the CDR3 is TGTGCCAGCAAGTCCGGGGCAAATTCACCCCTCCACTTT. As protein: CASKSGANSPLHF. The rearrangement joins TRBV7-2 to TRBJ1-6; possible D gene TRBD1, 5 bases. This CDR3 region has 13 residues. Between the trimmed V and J ends, which lost 7 bases and 7 bases, there was a span of 11 bases. The germline V gene has CDR1 SGHTA and CDR2 FQGNSA.

The chain has TRBV14 and TRBJ2-2, with TRBD2 matching 9 bases. The CDR3 has 16 residues. Germline V CDR1 and CDR2: SGHDN, FVKESK. The J segment lost 5 bases and the V segment lost 4 bases, leaving 8 bases of the junction unmatched. The CDR3, as DNA: TGTGCCAGCAGCCGTACCTTAGCGGGAGTAACCGGGGAGCTGTTTTTT. This codes for CASSRTLAGVTGELFF. Full variable domain (rest looked up from reference TRBV14 and TRBJ2-2): EAGVTQFPSHSVIEKGQTVTLRCDPISGHDNLYWYRRVMGKEIKFLLHFVKESKQDESGMPNNRFLAERTGGTYSTLKVQPAELEDSGVYFCASSRTLAGVTGELFFGEGSRLTVL.

This clonotype was observed at least ten times. This chain links TRBV18 with TRBJ1-1; 7 bases align to TRBD1. Germline-derived CDR1 and CDR2 are KGHSH and LQKENI. V was pared by 6 bases and J by 5 bases, with 6 bases of the junction left unmatched. CDR3 size: 13 residues. The CDR3 region has the DNA TGTGCCAGCTCCCTCGACAGGGAAACTGAAGCTTTCTTT. Its translation is CASSLDRETEAFF.

The V gene is TRBV7-6, the J gene TRBJ2-5; 11 bases agree with TRBD2. CDR3 length: 15 amino acids. V shed 9 bases, J shed 1 base, and the junction held 7 bases outside the gene matches. Germline CDR1 is SGHVS and CDR2 is FNYEAQ. CDR3 protein: CASRRLAGLQETQYF. CDR3 in DNA: TGTGCCAGTCGAAGACTAGCGGGGCTCCAAGAGACCCAGTACTTC.

The chain uses TRBV7-2 and TRBJ2-3, with TRBD2 identical over 7 bases. CDR3 length equals 14 residues. Germline CDR1 reads SGHTA; CDR2 reads FQGNSA. J was trimmed by 4 bases and V by 3 bases; bases with no gene match: 4. The CDR3 loop reads CASSLGGGADTQYF. In nucleotides, the CDR3 is TGTGCCAGCAGCTTGGGGGGGGGGGCAGATACGCAGTATTTT.

As to this clonotype: One end of the junction varies from germline; a read error may be responsible. This chain links TRBV25-1 with TRBJ1-1, with 7 bases aligning to TRBD1. Germline-derived CDR1 and CDR2 are MGHDK and SYGVNS. CDR3 length equals 15 residues. CDR3 residues: CAISEYRGTDTEAFF. The CDR3 DNA follows: TGTGCCATCAGTGAATACAGGGGAACGGACACTGAAGCTTTCTTT.

This clonotype was found many times. This sequence joins TRBV27 and TRBJ1-1, with D hard to call. The germline CDR1 and CDR2 sequences are MNHEY and SMNVEV (reference sequence). CDR3 size: 14 residues. V was trimmed by 2 bases and J by 0 bases, leaving 7 bases between them. The CDR3 DNA reads as TGTGCCAGCAGTTTAAACAGACTGAACACTGAAGCTTTCTTT. Protein: CASSLNRLNTEAFF.

The chain links TRBV6-1 to TRBJ2-2; D not certain. Germline loops: CDR1 MNHNS, CDR2 SASEGT. This CDR3 is 13 amino acids long. V was clipped by 8 bases and J by 8 bases, with 15 bases between them. The CDR3, as DNA: TGTGCCAGCCAAGATGCGGTCTTGGGGGAGCTGTTTTTT. Translating it yields CASQDAVLGELFF.

This chain joins TRBV4-1 and TRBJ2-5, with TRBD1 as a possible D gene (5 bases). V gave up 0 bases and J gave up 9 bases, with 8 bases separating them. This CDR3 is built from 12 residues. CDR1 is MGHRA, CDR2 YSYEKL, per germline. DNA of the CDR3: TGCGCCAGCAGCCAAGAGCCAGGGCCCCAGTACTTC. Translating gives CASSQEPGPQYF.

This clonotype was counted many times. The chain uses TRBV9 and TRBJ2-3; unclear D gene. Germline-derived CDR1 and CDR2 are SGDLS and YYNGEE. Trimming cost V 0 bases and J 4 bases, with 6 bases left between them. The CDR3 has 13 amino acids. The CDR3 DNA reads as TGTGCCAGCAGCGTAGGTTGGCCAGATACGCAGTATTTT. This sequence encodes CASSVGWPDTQYF.

This clonotype was observed many times. CDR3 region: CASITGRNTGELFF. CDR3 DNA sequence: TGCGCCAGCATAACGGGACGGAACACCGGGGAGCTGTTTTTT. The chain carries TRBV10-2 and TRBJ2-2; D tentatively fits TRBD1 or TRBD2 (5 bases each). V was cut by 7 bases and J by 1 base, with 10 bases left in between. This CDR3 is built from 14 residues. Germline CDR1 WSHSY, CDR2 SAAADI.

CDR3 amino acids: CASTNTPGGRNTEAFF. The CDR3 nucleotides read TGTGCCAGCACCAACACCCCTGGGGGCAGGAACACTGAAGCTTTCTTT. The rearrangement uses TRBV6-5 and TRBJ1-1, with D possibly matching TRBD1 (6 bases). Germline-derived CDR1 and CDR2 are MNHEY and SVGAGI. This CDR3 is built from 16 residues. The ends were cut back, 7 bases at V and 1 base at J, with 19 bases in the middle.